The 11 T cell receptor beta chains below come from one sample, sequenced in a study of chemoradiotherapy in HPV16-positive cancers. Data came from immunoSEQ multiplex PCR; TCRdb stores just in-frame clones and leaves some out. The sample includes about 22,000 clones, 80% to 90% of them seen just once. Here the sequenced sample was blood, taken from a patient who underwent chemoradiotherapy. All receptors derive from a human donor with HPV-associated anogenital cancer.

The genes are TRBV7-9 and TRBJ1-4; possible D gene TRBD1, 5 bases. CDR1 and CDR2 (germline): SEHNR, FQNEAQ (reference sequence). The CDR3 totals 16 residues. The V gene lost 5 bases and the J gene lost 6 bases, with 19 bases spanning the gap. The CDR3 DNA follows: TGTGCCAGCAGCCCTCTCACCGGGACGCCGGATGAAAAACTGTTTTTT. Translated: CASSPLTGTPDEKLFF. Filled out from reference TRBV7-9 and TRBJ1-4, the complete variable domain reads DTGVSQNPRHKITKRGQNVTFRCDPISEHNRLYWYRQTLGQGPEFLTYFQNEAQLEKSRLLSDRFSAERPKGSFSTLEIQRTEQGDSAMYLCASSPLTGTPDEKLFFGSGTQLSVL.

The CDR3 region has the DNA TGTGCCAGCAGCGTAGAGGGGGCTTTTTACACCGGGGAGCTGTTTTTT. It yields the protein CASSVEGAFYTGELFF. V is TRBV9 and J is TRBJ2-2, with 7 bases that match TRBD1. The CDR3 sequence is 16 residues long. Germline CDR1 SGDLS, CDR2 YYNGEE. With 0 bases clipped from V and 3 bases from J, the junction kept 5 bases outside the gene matches.

CDR3 sequence: CATSRGTASNSPLHF. CDR3 in DNA: TGTGCCACCAGCAGAGGGACAGCAAGCAATTCACCCCTCCACTTT. The J gene is TRBJ1-6, the V gene TRBV15, with D tentatively TRBD1 (6 bases). Trimming shortened V by 1 base and J by 7 bases, and 11 bases separated the two germline ends. CDR3 size: 15 residues. Germline values: CDR1 LNHNV, CDR2 YYDKDF (reference sequence).

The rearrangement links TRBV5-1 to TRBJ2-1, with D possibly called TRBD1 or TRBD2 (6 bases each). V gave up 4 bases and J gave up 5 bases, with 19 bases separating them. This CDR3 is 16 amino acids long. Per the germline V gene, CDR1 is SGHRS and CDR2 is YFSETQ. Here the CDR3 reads CASSSGRGPLNNEQFF. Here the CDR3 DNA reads TGCGCCAGCAGCAGTGGTCGGGGGCCCCTTAACAATGAGCAGTTCTTC.

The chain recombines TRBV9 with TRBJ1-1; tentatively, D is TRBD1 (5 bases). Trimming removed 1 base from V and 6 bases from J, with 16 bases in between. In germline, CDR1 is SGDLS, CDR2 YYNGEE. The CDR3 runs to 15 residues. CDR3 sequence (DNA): TGTGCCAGCAGCGTATTAGATGGGTGGGGCGCTGAAGCTTTCTTT. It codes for CASSVLDGWGAEAFF. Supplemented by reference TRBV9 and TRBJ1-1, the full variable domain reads DSGVTQTPKHLITATGQRVTLRCSPRSGDLSVYWYQQSLDQGLQFLIQYYNGEERAKGNILERFSAQQFPDLHSELNLSSLELGDSALYFCASSVLDGWGAEAFFGQGTRLTVV.

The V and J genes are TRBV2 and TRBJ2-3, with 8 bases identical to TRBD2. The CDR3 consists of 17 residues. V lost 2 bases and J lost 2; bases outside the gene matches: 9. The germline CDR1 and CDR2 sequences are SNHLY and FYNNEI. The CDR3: CASSETVAGGNTDTQYF. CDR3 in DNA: TGTGCCAGCAGTGAAACGGTGGCGGGGGGCAACACAGATACGCAGTATTTT.

CDR3 residues: CASSSSDSHTDTQYF. The CDR3 DNA sequence: TGTGCCAGCAGCTCGTCGGACAGTCACACAGATACGCAGTATTTT. The chain employs TRBV7-2 and TRBJ2-3; a possible D gene is TRBD1 (6 bases). Germline assignment: CDR1 SGHTA and CDR2 FQGNSA. This CDR3 comprises 15 residues. V was trimmed by 4 bases and J by 2 bases, leaving 13 bases between them.

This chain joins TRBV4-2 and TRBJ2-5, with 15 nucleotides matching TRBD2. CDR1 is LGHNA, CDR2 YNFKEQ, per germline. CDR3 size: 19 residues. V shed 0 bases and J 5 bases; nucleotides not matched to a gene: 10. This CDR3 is CASSQDPRTSGGAGETQYF. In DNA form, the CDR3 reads TGTGCCAGCAGCCAAGATCCTCGGACTAGCGGGGGGGCCGGTGAGACCCAGTACTTC.

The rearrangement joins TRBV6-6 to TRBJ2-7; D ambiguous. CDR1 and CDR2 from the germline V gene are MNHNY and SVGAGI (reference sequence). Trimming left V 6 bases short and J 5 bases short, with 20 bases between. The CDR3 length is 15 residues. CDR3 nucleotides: TGTGCCAGCAGCGTCTTCGGACGATCGAGCGACGAGCAGTACTTC. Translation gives CASSVFGRSSDEQYF.

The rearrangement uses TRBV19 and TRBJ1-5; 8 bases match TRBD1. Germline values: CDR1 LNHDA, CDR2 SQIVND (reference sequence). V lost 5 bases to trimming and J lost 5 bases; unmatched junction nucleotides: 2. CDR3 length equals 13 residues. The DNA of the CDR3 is TGTGCCAGTAGTGTGGACAGGGATCAGCCCCAGCATTTT. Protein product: CASSVDRDQPQHF.

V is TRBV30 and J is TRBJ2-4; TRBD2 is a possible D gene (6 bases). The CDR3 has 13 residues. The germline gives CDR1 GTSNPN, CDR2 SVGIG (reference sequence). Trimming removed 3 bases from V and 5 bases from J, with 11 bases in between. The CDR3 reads CAWSGSGENIQYF. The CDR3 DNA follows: TGTGCCTGGAGCGGGAGCGGAGAAAACATTCAGTACTTC.